Below are 19 T cell receptor beta chains sequenced from a single sample in a study of blood T cell repertoires in COVID-19. Generated by immunoSEQ multiplex PCR, the TCRdb table keeps only in-frame clones and is missing some. The sample has more than 250,000 clones, about four fifths seen once. The specimen sequenced was PBMCs or T cells enriched from blood (not recorded which). These receptor sequences come from a man aged 35 to 55 who had been exposed to COVID-19.

The chain has TRBV5-5 and TRBJ2-1; D is ambiguous. CDR1 and CDR2 from the germline V gene are SGHKS and YYEKEE (reference sequence). The V end lost 2 bases, the J end lost 6 bases, and 15 bases lay between the germline ends. CDR3 length equals 15 residues. Written as DNA, the CDR3 is TGTGCCAGCAGCTTTGTTGGGCTGGGTCGCAATGAGCAGTTCTTC. Translation: CASSFVGLGRNEQFF.

This clone was counted only a few times. The chain joins TRBV6-5 to TRBJ2-1, with a weak D call TRBD1 (6 bases). Trimming cost V 7 bases and J 8 bases, with 15 bases left between them. Germline V CDR1 and CDR2: MNHEY, SVGAGI. The CDR3 runs 13 residues. The CDR3 nucleotides read TGTGCCAGCATGGCAGGGCCAGGGGATGAGCAGTTCTTC. Protein product: CASMAGPGDEQFF.

The chain carries TRBV6-5 and TRBJ2-1, with a tentative D call TRBD1 (5 bases). V was clipped by 4 bases and J by 7 bases, with 8 bases between them. Per germline, CDR1 MNHEY and CDR2 SVGAGI. The CDR3 sequence is 12 residues long. CDR3 DNA: TGTGCCAGCAGTTCGCAGGGTAATGAGCAGTTCTTC. It codes for CASSSQGNEQFF.

The chain combines TRBV11-2 with TRBJ1-3; D uncertain. Germline V gene lookup returns CDR1 SGHAT and CDR2 FQNNGV. This CDR3 comprises 14 residues. Trimming removed 4 bases at V and 0 bases at J, with 7 bases between. The CDR3 region is CASSSSSSGNTIYF. In DNA form, the CDR3 reads TGTGCCAGCAGCTCCTCGTCCTCTGGAAACACCATATATTTT. The full variable domain, in which reference TRBV11-2 and TRBJ1-3 provide the parts outside the CDR3, is EAGVAQSPRYKIIEKRQSVAFWCNPISGHATLYWYQQILGQGPKLLIQFQNNGVVDDSQLPKDRFSAERLKGVDSTLKIQPAKLEDSAVYLCASSSSSSGNTIYFGEGSWLTVV.

This sequence joins TRBV4-1 and TRBJ1-2; maybe TRBD1 (6 bases). The CDR3 has 14 amino acids. Germline assignment: CDR1 MGHRA and CDR2 YSYEKL. V was shortened by 2 bases and J by 8 bases, with 15 bases between the two germline ends. The CDR3 here is CASSQYPTGNGYTF. Here the CDR3 DNA reads TGCGCCAGCAGCCAATACCCAACAGGGAACGGCTACACCTTC.

This rearrangement joins TRBV7-2 to TRBJ1-1, with D hard to call. The CDR3 is made up of 15 amino acids. The V end lost 1 base, the J end lost 2 bases, and 11 bases lay between the germline ends. CDR1 is SGHTA, CDR2 FQGNSA, per germline. The CDR3 sequence: CASSLVSGSNTEAFF. The CDR3 DNA sequence: TGTGCCAGCAGCTTAGTGAGTGGGAGTAACACTGAAGCTTTCTTT.

The chain has TRBV5-1 and TRBJ2-3; D is unresolved. In germline, CDR1 is SGHRS, CDR2 YFSETQ. CDR3 length: 15 amino acids. V was pared by 3 bases and J by 3 bases, with 14 bases between. CDR3 in DNA: TGCGCCAGCAGCTCCCGCCCCCGCGGAACAGATACGCAGTATTTT. Amino acid sequence: CASSSRPRGTDTQYF. Using reference TRBV5-1 and TRBJ2-3 for the parts outside the CDR3, the full variable domain is KAGVTQTPRYLIKTRGQQVTLSCSPISGHRSVSWYQQTPGQGLQFLFEYFSETQRNKGNFPGRFSGRQFSNSRSEMNVSTLELGDSALYLCASSSRPRGTDTQYFGPGTRLTVL.

The V and J genes are TRBV2 and TRBJ2-2; no clear D gene. In germline, CDR1 is SNHLY, CDR2 FYNNEI. V was trimmed by 6 bases and J by 4 bases, leaving 6 bases between them. The CDR3 spans 12 residues. In nucleotides, the CDR3 is TGTGCCAGCAGGCCTACCACCGGGGAGCTGTTTTTT. It codes for CASRPTTGELFF.

In the case of this clone: This same CDR3 is encoded by further DNA sequences in the sample. The chain joins TRBV7-9 to TRBJ2-5, with 9 bases aligning to TRBD2. Trimming at V came to 1 base and at J to 1 base, leaving 4 bases not matched to a gene. CDR1 is SEHNR and CDR2 is FQNEAQ in the germline V gene (reference sequence). The CDR3 covers 16 residues. In nucleotides, the CDR3 is TGTGCCAGCAGCTTAGGGGTAGCGGGAGCCCAAGAGACCCAGTACTTC. It is translated as CASSLGVAGAQETQYF.

V is TRBV18 and J is TRBJ2-1, with 15 bases identical to TRBD2. In germline, CDR1 is KGHSH, CDR2 LQKENI. The CDR3 runs to 16 residues. Germline trimming cut 8 bases from V and 7 bases from J; bases unmatched to any gene: 9. CDR3 in amino acids: CASSPGLAGGDNEQFF. The CDR3 bases are TGTGCCAGCAGCCCCGGACTAGCGGGGGGGGATAATGAGCAGTTCTTC.

The chain is built from TRBV7-9 and TRBJ2-7, with 8 positions matching TRBD1. The germline gives CDR1 SEHNR, CDR2 FQNEAQ (reference sequence). The junction had 10 bases not matched to a gene; V was cut back by 6 bases and J by 6 bases. CDR3 size: 14 residues. This CDR3 is CASSWGQAAGEQYF. The CDR3 DNA reads as TGTGCCAGCAGTTGGGGACAGGCCGCAGGCGAGCAGTACTTC. Supplemented by reference TRBV7-9 and TRBJ2-7, the full variable domain reads DTGVSQNPRHKITKRGQNVTFRCDPISEHNRLYWYRQTLGQGPEFLTYFQNEAQLEKSRLLSDRFSAERPKGSFSTLEIQRTEQGDSAMYLCASSWGQAAGEQYFGPGTRLTVT.

The chain combines TRBV4-2 with TRBJ2-1; TRBD2 matches 9 bases. This CDR3 comprises 18 residues. V was pared by 1 base and J by 5 bases, with 12 bases of the junction left unmatched. CDR1 LGHNA and CDR2 YNFKEQ come from the germline V gene. In DNA, the CDR3 is TGTGCCAGCAGCCAAGCCGCCTTCTTAGCGGGAGCCGACAATGAGCAGTTCTTC. Its protein product is CASSQAAFLAGADNEQFF.

The chain joins TRBV19 to TRBJ1-1; D is unresolved. V was pared by 9 bases and J by 2 bases, with 7 bases between. The CDR3 runs 11 residues. CDR1 LNHDA and CDR2 SQIVND come from the germline V gene (reference sequence). Written as DNA, the CDR3 is TGTGCCAGCAGGTTCAACACTGAAGCTTTCTTT. Its protein product is CASRFNTEAFF.

This sequence joins TRBV10-3 and TRBJ1-2; no clear D. Trimming took off 6 bases at V and 6 bases at J, with 20 bases between the two ends. The CDR3 is 15 amino acids. Germline CDR1 reads ENHRY; CDR2 reads SYGVKD. The CDR3 protein is CAISPADLQVNGYTF. In DNA, the CDR3 is TGTGCCATCAGCCCCGCCGACCTCCAGGTTAATGGCTACACCTTC.

The V call is TRBV7-9, the J call TRBJ2-5; TRBD1 is a possible D gene (6 bases). V was trimmed by 3 bases and J by 5 bases, leaving 16 bases between them. This CDR3 contains 15 residues. Germline values: CDR1 SEHNR, CDR2 FQNEAQ (reference sequence). CDR3 DNA: TGTGCCAGCAGCTTCTACCTACAGGGACGGGAGACCCAGTACTTC. Translation gives CASSFYLQGRETQYF.

The gene calls are TRBV6-5 and TRBJ1-1; 9 nucleotides match TRBD1. CDR1 and CDR2 from the germline V gene are MNHEY and SVGAGI. Trimming at V came to 6 bases and at J to 3 bases, leaving 8 bases not matched to a gene. The CDR3 sequence is 15 residues long. The CDR3 loop is CASRPRGQGDTEAFF. Here the CDR3 DNA reads TGTGCCAGCAGACCAAGGGGACAGGGAGACACTGAAGCTTTCTTT.

This chain links TRBV4-2 with TRBJ2-5, with TRBD2 identical over 8 bases. The trim removed 0 bases at V and 5 bases at J, leaving 2 bases unmatched. Germline V lookup: CDR1 LGHNA, CDR2 YNFKEQ. CDR3 length equals 14 residues. The CDR3 sequence: CASSQDRGGETQYF. The CDR3 nucleotides read TGTGCCAGCAGCCAAGATCGCGGGGGGGAGACCCAGTACTTC.

The chain employs TRBV5-1 and TRBJ1-1, with D perhaps matching TRBD1 (6 bases). The germline V and J ends were trimmed by 5 bases and 0 bases, with 14 bases remaining between them. Germline V gives CDR1 SGHRS, CDR2 YFSETQ. The CDR3 covers 15 residues. CDR3 protein: CASRAIGGMNTEAFF. In DNA, the CDR3 is TGCGCCAGCAGGGCCATAGGGGGAATGAACACTGAAGCTTTCTTT.

The V call is TRBV30, the J call TRBJ1-5; possible D gene TRBD1, 5 bases. Trimming pared 2 bases from V and 0 bases from J, leaving 14 bases between. CDR1 and CDR2 (germline): GTSNPN, SVGIG (reference sequence). The CDR3 contains 16 residues. CDR3 DNA: TGTGCCTGGAGTTTTCGGACACCTTATAGCAATCAGCCCCAGCATTTT. Residues: CAWSFRTPYSNQPQHF.